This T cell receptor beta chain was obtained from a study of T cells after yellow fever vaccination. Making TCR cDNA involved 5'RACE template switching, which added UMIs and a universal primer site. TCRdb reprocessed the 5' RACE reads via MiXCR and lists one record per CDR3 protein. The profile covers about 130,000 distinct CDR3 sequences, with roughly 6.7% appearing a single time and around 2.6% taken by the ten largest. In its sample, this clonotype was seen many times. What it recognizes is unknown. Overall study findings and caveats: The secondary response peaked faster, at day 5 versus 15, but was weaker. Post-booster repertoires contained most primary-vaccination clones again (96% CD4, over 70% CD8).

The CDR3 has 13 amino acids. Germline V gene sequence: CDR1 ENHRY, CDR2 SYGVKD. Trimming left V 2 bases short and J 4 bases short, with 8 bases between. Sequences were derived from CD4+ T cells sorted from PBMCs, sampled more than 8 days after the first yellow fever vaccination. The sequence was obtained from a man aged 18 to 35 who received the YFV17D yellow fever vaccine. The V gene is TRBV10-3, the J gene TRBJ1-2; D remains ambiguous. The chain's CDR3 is CAISEGEAYGYTF. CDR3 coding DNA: TGTGCCATCAGTGAGGGGGAAGCCTATGGCTACACCTTC.